This T cell receptor beta chain was documented in a study of blood T cells in healthy people across ages. The study's findings and limits: PBMCs went unsorted, and a conclusive naive versus antigen-experienced comparison was therefore prevented. Long-lived and aged donors differed, with more naive CD4+ cells and higher diversity in the long-lived.

The CDR3 is 15 residues long. V lost 4 bases to trimming and J lost 7 bases; unmatched junction nucleotides: 10. In germline, CDR1 is SEHNR, CDR2 FQNEAQ (reference sequence). This clonotype was seen a few times. The antigen is unknown. With a J-beta primer mix and a sample-barcoded 5' primer, a second PCR ran about 6 to 11 cycles. Each of the cDNA molecules was tagged by a template-switch adaptor with 12 random nucleotides. One entry per CDR3 protein, called by TCRdb with MiXCR from the 5' RACE reads. The sample carries about 680,000 distinct CDR3 sequences, roughly 49% recorded once. The rearrangement uses TRBV7-9 and TRBJ2-1; 7 bases align to TRBD1. This TCR was sampled from a woman between 55 and 75 years old in good health. What was sequenced was blood. CDR3 DNA sequence: TGTGCCAGCAGCTCTAGGGGGACAGCGGAGAATGAGCAGTTCTTC. Translation: CASSSRGTAENEQFF.